This T cell receptor (beta chain) was captured by sequencing in a study of T-cell reconstitution after alpha-beta-depleted transplantation in children. This sample's TCRbeta library carried unique molecular identifier barcodes. MiXCR, applied by TCRdb to the PCR reads, yields one record per CDR3 protein. This table holds about a million distinct CDR3 sequences, less than 30% found once. Germline V gives CDR1 SEHNR, CDR2 FQNEAQ (reference sequence). The CDR3 covers 14 residues. V dropped 1 base and J dropped 3 bases, with 9 bases sitting between them. The material sequenced was PBMCs, mostly from graft donor cells, taken 360 days after TCRalphabeta/CD19-depleted stem cell transplant. The chain combines TRBV7-9 with TRBJ2-5; D is perhaps TRBD2 (5 bases). This receptor was identified in a boy under two years old who had a stem cell transplant for SCID, so the T cells may come from the graft donor. CDR3 residues: CASSLDSGKETQYF. CDR3 coding DNA: TGTGCCAGCAGCTTAGACTCGGGGAAAGAGACCCAGTACTTC.